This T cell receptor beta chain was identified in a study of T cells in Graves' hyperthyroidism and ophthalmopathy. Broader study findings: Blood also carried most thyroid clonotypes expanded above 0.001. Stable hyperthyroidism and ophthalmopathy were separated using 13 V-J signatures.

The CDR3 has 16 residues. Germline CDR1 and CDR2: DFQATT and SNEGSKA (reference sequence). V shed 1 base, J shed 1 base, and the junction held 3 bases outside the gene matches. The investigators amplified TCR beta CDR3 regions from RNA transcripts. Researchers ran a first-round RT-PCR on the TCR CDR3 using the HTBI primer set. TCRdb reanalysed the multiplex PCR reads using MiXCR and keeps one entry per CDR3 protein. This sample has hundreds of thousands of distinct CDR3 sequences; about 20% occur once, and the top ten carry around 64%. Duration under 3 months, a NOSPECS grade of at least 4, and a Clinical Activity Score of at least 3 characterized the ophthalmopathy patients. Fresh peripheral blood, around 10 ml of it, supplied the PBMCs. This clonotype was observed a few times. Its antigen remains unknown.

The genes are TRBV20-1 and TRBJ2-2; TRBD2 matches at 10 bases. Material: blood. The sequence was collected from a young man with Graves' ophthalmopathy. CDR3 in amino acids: CSARVQREGNTGELFF. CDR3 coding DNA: TGCAGTGCTAGAGTACAGCGGGAGGGGAACACCGGGGAGCTGTTTTTT.